Shown below are 17 T cell receptor beta chains from a single sample sequenced in a study of response to subunit inactivated influenza vaccine. Each CDR3 protein gets one entry after TCRdb re-called the RT-PCR reads with MiXCR. The data contain fewer than 800,000 distinct CDR3 sequences, around 16% of them singletons. This sample comprised PBMCs from blood, obtained approximately 13 days after vaccination. Receptors originate from a man between 45 and 60 years old who received an inactivated influenza vaccine.

This clonotype has ten or more counts. The J gene is TRBJ1-1, the V gene TRBV7-8; 9 bases match TRBD1. V shed 4 bases, J shed 1 base, and the junction held 13 bases outside the gene matches. The CDR3 totals 18 residues. Germline V gene lookup returns CDR1 SGHVS and CDR2 FQNEAQ. As DNA, the CDR3 is TGTGCCAGCAGCTCCAACGGACAGGGGTACTTTAGGAACACTGAAGCTTTCTTT. Translation gives CASSSNGQGYFRNTEAFF.

This clonotype was counted between two and nine times. The chain uses TRBV5-1 and TRBJ2-7, with 13 bases lining up with TRBD2. Trimming at V came to 3 bases and at J to 6 bases, leaving 9 bases not matched to a gene. Germline V gene data show CDR1 as SGHRS and CDR2 as YFSETQ. The CDR3 consists of 16 residues. The CDR3 DNA follows: TGCGCCAGCAGCTGGACAACTAGCGGGGGGGCAAGCGAGCAGTACTTC. Amino acids: CASSWTTSGGASEQYF.

The chain combines TRBV7-3 with TRBJ2-3; D gene ambiguous. The CDR3 sequence is 14 residues long. V lost 2 bases and J lost 5, with 11 bases in between. Germline V gives CDR1 SGHTA, CDR2 FQGTGA. CDR3 protein: CASSLGPLRDTQYF. The CDR3 DNA reads as TGTGCCAGCAGCTTAGGTCCGCTACGAGATACGCAGTATTTT.

J is TRBJ2-7 and V is TRBV20-1; 10 bases fit TRBD2. Losses at the gene ends were 4 bases for V and 0 bases for J; bases not matched to a gene: 6. In germline, CDR1 is DFQATT, CDR2 SNEGSKA (reference sequence). This CDR3 spans 15 amino acids. The CDR3 protein is CSATPSSGSSYEQYF. The CDR3, as DNA: TGCAGTGCTACCCCCTCTAGCGGGAGCTCCTACGAGCAGTACTTC.

The chain links TRBV7-2 to TRBJ1-4, with unresolved D. Germline V lookup: CDR1 SGHTA, CDR2 FQGNSA. Trimming took 1 base from V and 8 from J, leaving 14 bases between them. The length of the CDR3 is 15 residues. The CDR3 sequence: CASSLDGLGSEKLFF. CDR3 coding DNA: TGTGCCAGCAGCTTAGACGGCCTCGGCAGCGAAAAACTGTTTTTT.

This chain uses TRBV2 with TRBJ2-5, with 9 bases that match TRBD2. The CDR3 covers 15 residues. V shed 7 bases and J 2 bases; nucleotides not matched to a gene: 8. Germline V gene sequence: CDR1 SNHLY, CDR2 FYNNEI. CDR3 in amino acids: CASTGSGGSQETQYF. The CDR3, as DNA: TGTGCCAGCACGGGGAGCGGGGGGTCGCAAGAGACCCAGTACTTC. Combining the CDR3 with reference TRBV2 and TRBJ2-5 gives the whole variable domain EPEVTQTPSHQVTQMGQEVILRCVPISNHLYFYWYRQILGQKVEFLVSFYNNEISEKSEIFDDQFSVERPDGSNFTLKIRSTKLEDSAMYFCASTGSGGSQETQYFGPGTRLLVL.

This clonotype was seen ten or more times. V gene TRBV7-9 combines with J gene TRBJ2-2, with D tentatively TRBD1 (5 bases). The germline CDR1 and CDR2 sequences are SEHNR and FQNEAQ (reference sequence). V lost 8 bases, J lost 2 bases, and 9 bases lay in between. The CDR3 loop spans 13 amino acids. CDR3 DNA sequence: TGTGCCAGCCGAGACAGAAACACCGGGGAGCTGTTTTTT. Translating it yields CASRDRNTGELFF.

Only a few counts were recorded for this clonotype. The chain carries TRBV20-1 and TRBJ2-7; no clear D gene. The CDR3 is 14 amino acids. V gave up 6 bases and J gave up 0 bases, with 15 bases separating them. Germline V gene data show CDR1 as DFQATT and CDR2 as SNEGSKA (reference sequence). The CDR3 coding sequence is TGCAGTGCCGTGGTGTCCGTCAGCTCCTACGAGCAGTACTTC. It yields the protein CSAVVSVSSYEQYF.

This sequence joins TRBV12-3 or TRBV12-4 and TRBJ1-3; tentative D call: TRBD1 (5 bases). V shed 3 bases and J shed 5 bases, with 8 bases lying between them. This CDR3 has 13 amino acids. DNA for the CDR3: TGTGCCAGCAGTTTTGGACAAAGAAACACCATATATTTT. Protein product: CASSFGQRNTIYF.

Only a few counts were recorded for this clonotype. V and J are TRBV3-1 and TRBJ2-7, with no clear D. The CDR3 has 12 amino acids. Trimming pared 0 bases from V and 7 bases from J, leaving 7 bases between. Germline V gene data show CDR1 as LGHDT and CDR2 as YNNKEL (reference sequence). The CDR3 loop reads CASSQEGWEQYF. The CDR3 DNA reads TGTGCCAGCAGCCAAGAGGGGTGGGAGCAGTACTTC.

About this clonotype itself: A much larger clone lies a single base off, so this may be a read error. This CDR3 is missing its conserved last phenylalanine or tryptophan, likely due to a read error. V and J are TRBV20-1 and TRBJ2-3, with 10 bases lining up with TRBD2. Germline V gene sequence: CDR1 DFQATT, CDR2 SNEGSKA (reference sequence). The CDR3 is made up of 16 amino acids. Trimming removed 3 bases from V and 3 bases from J; junction bases left unmatched: 9. The chain's CDR3 is CSARTRTSGRTDTQYS. The CDR3 DNA is TGCAGTGCTAGGACCCGGACTAGCGGAAGGACAGATACGCAGTATTCT.

This clonotype has only a few counts. J is TRBJ1-1 and V is TRBV20-1; 7 positions agree with TRBD1. V gave up 5 bases and J gave up 7 bases; unmatched junction bases: 7. The CDR3 extends over 12 amino acids. Germline loops: CDR1 DFQATT, CDR2 SNEGSKA (reference sequence). CDR3 in amino acids: CSASGTVGEAFF. In nucleotides, the CDR3 is TGCAGTGCTTCCGGGACAGTCGGTGAAGCTTTCTTT.

CDR3 sequence (DNA): TGCAGTGCGCGGACGTTCGGGGAGCTGTTTTTT. It translates to CSARTFGELFF. The chain has TRBV20-1 and TRBJ2-2; unclear D gene. The germline V gene has CDR1 DFQATT and CDR2 SNEGSKA (reference sequence). Trimming took off 6 bases at V and 7 bases at J, with 9 bases between the two ends. The CDR3 contains 11 residues.

The gene calls are TRBV2 and TRBJ2-1; 7 bases are shared with TRBD1. Germline CDR1 and CDR2: SNHLY and FYNNEI. CDR3 length equals 16 residues. Germline trimming cut 7 bases from V and 7 bases from J; bases unmatched to any gene: 16. This CDR3 reads CASTSTGKEYSNEQFF. The DNA for the CDR3 is TGTGCCAGCACTTCGACAGGGAAGGAGTATTCTAATGAGCAGTTCTTC.

The V and J genes are TRBV6-1 and TRBJ2-3; 8 bases line up with TRBD1. The CDR3 spans 15 residues. The germline V gene encodes CDR1 MNHNS and CDR2 SASEGT. V dropped 6 bases and J dropped 6; count of bases not matched to a gene: 11. CDR3 amino acids: CASSRYRGFMDTQYF. The CDR3 DNA reads as TGTGCCAGCAGCCGCTACAGGGGGTTTATGGATACGCAGTATTTT.

The chain joins TRBV5-5 to TRBJ1-3, with a tentative D call TRBD1 (6 bases). V shed 1 base and J shed 4 bases, with 12 bases lying between them. The CDR3 is made up of 15 amino acids. The germline V gene has CDR1 SGHKS and CDR2 YYEKEE (reference sequence). The CDR3: CASSLLAGGGNTIYF. The CDR3 nucleotides are TGTGCCAGCAGCTTGCTTGCTGGGGGCGGAAACACCATATATTTT.

The chain recombines TRBV6-2 or TRBV6-3 with TRBJ2-1, with no clear D. Trimming took off 2 bases at V and 4 bases at J, with 6 bases between the two ends. The CDR3 consists of 13 residues. The germline gives CDR1 MNHEY, CDR2 SVGEGT. CDR3 in DNA: TGTGCCAGCAGTTACGAGAGATACAATGAGCAGTTCTTC. This encodes CASSYERYNEQFF.